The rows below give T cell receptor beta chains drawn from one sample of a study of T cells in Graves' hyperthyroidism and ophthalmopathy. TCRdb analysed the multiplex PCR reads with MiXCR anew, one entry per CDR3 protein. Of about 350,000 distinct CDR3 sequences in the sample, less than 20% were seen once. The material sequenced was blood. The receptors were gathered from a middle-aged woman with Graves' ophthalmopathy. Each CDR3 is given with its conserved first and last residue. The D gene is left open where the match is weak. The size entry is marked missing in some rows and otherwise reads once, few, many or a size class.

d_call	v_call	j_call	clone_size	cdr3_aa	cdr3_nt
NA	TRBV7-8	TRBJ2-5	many	CASSLARRETQYF	TGCGCCAGCAGCTTGGCCAGGCGAGAGACCCAGTACTTC
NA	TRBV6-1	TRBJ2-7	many	CASSDVTVGSYEQYF	TGTGCCAGCAGTGATGTGACGGTGGGGTCGTACGAGCAGTACTTC
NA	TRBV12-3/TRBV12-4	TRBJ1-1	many	CASSTPGNTEAFF	TGTGCCAGCAGCACCCCGGGCAACACTGAAGCTTTCTTT
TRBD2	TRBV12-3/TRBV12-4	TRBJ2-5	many	CASSLLAGAGETQYF	TGTGCCAGCAGTTTACTAGCGGGAGCTGGGGAGACCCAGTACTTC
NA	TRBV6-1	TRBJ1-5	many	CASRFSGVNQPQHF	TGTGCCAGCAGATTCAGCGGTGTAAATCAGCCCCAGCATTTT
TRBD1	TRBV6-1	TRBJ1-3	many	CASSVGTGGLNGNTIYF	TGTGCCAGCAGTGTCGGGACAGGGGGCTTGAATGGAAACACCATATATTTT
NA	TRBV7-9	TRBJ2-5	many	CASSLIREETQYF	TGTGCCAGCAGCTTAATCAGGGAAGAGACCCAGTACTTC
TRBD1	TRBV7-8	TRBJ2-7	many	CASSLGFDGDRYEQYF	TGTGCCAGCAGCTTAGGCTTCGACGGGGACAGATACGAGCAGTACTTC
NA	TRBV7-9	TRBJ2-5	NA	CASSINRAVETQYF	TGTGCCAGCAGCATCAACAGGGCTGTGGAGACCCAGTACTTC
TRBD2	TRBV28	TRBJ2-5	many	CASSFRGRETQYF	TGTGCCAGCAGTTTTCGCGGGAGAGAGACCCAGTACTTC
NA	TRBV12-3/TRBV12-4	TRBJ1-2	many	CASKREINWSGYTF	TGTGCCAGCAAAAGGGAGATTAACTGGTCTGGCTACACCTTC
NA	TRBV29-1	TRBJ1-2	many	CSAEGGRSYGYTF	TGCAGCGCCGAGGGGGGGAGGAGCTATGGCTACACCTTC
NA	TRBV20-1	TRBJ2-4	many	CSAKRDGTKKNIQYF	TGCAGTGCTAAACGGGACGGCACAAAAAAAAACATTCAGTACTTC
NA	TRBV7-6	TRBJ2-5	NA	CASSFGTMGDGGETQYF	TGTGCCAGCAGCTTCGGGACGATGGGGGATGGAGGAGAGACCCAGTACTTC
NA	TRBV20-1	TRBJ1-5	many	CSARVDGHQPQHF	TGCAGTGCTAGAGTCGACGGGCATCAGCCCCAGCATTTT
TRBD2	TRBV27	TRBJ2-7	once	CASSRRLAGVEQYF	TGTGCCAGCAGCCGCCGACTAGCGGGAGTCGAGCAGTACTTC
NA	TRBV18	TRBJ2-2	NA	CASSPLGGLNTEELFF	TGTGCCAGCTCACCACTCGGGGGCTTGAACACCGAGGAGCTGTTTTTT
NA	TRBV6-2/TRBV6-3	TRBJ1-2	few	CASSYRGAANYGYTF	TGTGCCAGCAGTTACCGCGGGGCAGCTAACTATGGCTACACCTTC
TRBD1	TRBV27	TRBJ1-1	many	CASSSTGYAEAFF	TGTGCCAGCAGTTCGACAGGGTACGCTGAAGCTTTCTTT
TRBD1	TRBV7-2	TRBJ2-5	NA	CASSLRGQGEETQYF	TGTGCCAGCAGCTTAAGGGGACAGGGGGAAGAGACCCAGTACTTC
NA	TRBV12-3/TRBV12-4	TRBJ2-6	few	CASSSKSLDPWANVLTF	TGTGCCAGCAGTTCCAAAAGTCTAGACCCCTGGGCCAACGTCCTGACTTTC
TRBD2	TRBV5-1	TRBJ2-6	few	CASSFGLAGAGANVLTF	TGCGCCAGCAGCTTCGGACTAGCGGGAGCTGGGGCCAACGTCCTGACTTTC
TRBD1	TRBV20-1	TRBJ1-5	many	CSASWTGYGQPQHF	TGCAGTGCTAGTTGGACAGGGTACGGTCAGCCCCAGCATTTT
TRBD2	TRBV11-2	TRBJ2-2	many	CASSRLSGTNTGELFF	TGTGCCAGCAGCCGCCTTAGCGGGACGAACACCGGGGAGCTGTTTTTT
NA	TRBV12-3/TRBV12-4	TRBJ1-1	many	CASSQRSGGGAFF	TGTGCCAGCAGTCAAAGGTCCGGCGGGGGAGCTTTCTTT
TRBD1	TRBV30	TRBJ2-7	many	CAWSLGTGTYEQYF	TGTGCCTGGAGTCTCGGGACAGGGACATACGAGCAGTACTTC
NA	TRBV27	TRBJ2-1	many	CASRRSTTGMNAQFF	TGTGCCAGCCGCCGATCCACTACAGGGATGAATGCGCAGTTCTTC
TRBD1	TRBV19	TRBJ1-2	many	CASRPTGALRYGYTF	TGTGCCAGTAGGCCGACAGGGGCCCTACGCTATGGCTACACCTTC
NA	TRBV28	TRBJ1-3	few	CASRGRGSGNTIYF	TGTGCCAGCAGGGGCCGCGGGTCAGGAAACACCATATATTTT
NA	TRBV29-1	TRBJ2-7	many	CSVEDPFRYEQYF	TGCAGCGTTGAAGACCCCTTCAGATACGAGCAGTACTTC
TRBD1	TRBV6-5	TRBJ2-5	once	CASSYGGQGAGETQYF	TGTGCCAGCAGTTACGGTGGCCAGGGGGCTGGGGAGACCCAGTACTTC
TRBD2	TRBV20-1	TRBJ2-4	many	CGTDGGGNIQYF	TGCGGGACGGATGGGGGGGGGAACATTCAGTACTTC
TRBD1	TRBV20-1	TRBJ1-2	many	CSAHGRGLHYGYTF	TGCAGTGCTCATGGTAGGGGGCTCCACTATGGCTACACCTTC
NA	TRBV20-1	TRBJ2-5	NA	CSARERVLTETQYF	TGCAGTGCTAGAGAGCGGGTGTTGACCGAGACCCAGTACTTC
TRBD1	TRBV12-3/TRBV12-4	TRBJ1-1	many	CASSLTGVDTEAFF	TGTGCCAGCAGTTTAACAGGGGTTGACACTGAAGCTTTCTTT
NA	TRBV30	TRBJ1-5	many	CAWDQGKDQPQHF	TGTGCCTGGGATCAAGGCAAGGATCAGCCCCAGCATTTT
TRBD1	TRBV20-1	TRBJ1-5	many	CSAVSSSGGGQPQHF	TGCAGTGCTGTATCCAGCTCAGGGGGCGGTCAGCCCCAGCATTTT
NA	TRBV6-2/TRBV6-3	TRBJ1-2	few	CASSYGGHSYGYTF	TGTGCCAGCAGTTACGGAGGACACAGCTATGGCTACACCTTC
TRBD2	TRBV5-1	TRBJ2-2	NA	CSSSLMAGGGYTGELFF	TGCTCCAGCAGCTTGATGGCGGGGGGCGGATACACCGGGGAGCTGTTTTTT
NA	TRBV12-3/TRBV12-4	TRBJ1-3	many	CASRRQTPGNTIYF	TGTGCCAGCAGACGCCAGACCCCTGGAAACACCATATATTTT
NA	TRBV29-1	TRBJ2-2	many	CSVDRTNTGELFF	TGCAGCGTTGACAGAACGAACACCGGGGAGCTGTTTTTT
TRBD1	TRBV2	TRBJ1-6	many	CASTGGFYNSPLHF	TGTGCCAGTACAGGGGGCTTCTATAATTCACCCCTCCACTTT
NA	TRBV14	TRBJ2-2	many	CASSQVTALTGELFF	TGTGCCAGCAGCCAAGTTACAGCACTCACCGGGGAGCTGTTTTTT
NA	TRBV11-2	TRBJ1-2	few	CASRGPWGRGWYGYTF	TGTGCCAGCAGAGGTCCGTGGGGCCGGGGTTGGTATGGCTACACCTTC
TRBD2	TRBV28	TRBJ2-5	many	CASSYAGEGETQYF	TGTGCCAGCAGTTATGCGGGAGAGGGGGAGACCCAGTACTTC
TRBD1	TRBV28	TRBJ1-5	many	CAGTGGYGNQPQHF	TGTGCTGGGACAGGGGGCTATGGCAATCAGCCCCAGCATTTT
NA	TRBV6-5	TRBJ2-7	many	CASSYAGNSYEQYF	TGTGCCAGCAGTTATGCCGGGAATTCCTACGAGCAGTACTTC
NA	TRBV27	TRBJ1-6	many	CASSVGADYNSPLHF	TGTGCCAGCAGCGTCGGGGCAGACTATAATTCACCCCTCCACTTT
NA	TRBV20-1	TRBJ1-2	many	CSAVLTDAYGYTF	TGCAGTGCCGTTTTAACCGATGCCTATGGCTACACCTTC
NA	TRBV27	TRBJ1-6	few	CASRLYRLSYNSPLHF	TGTGCCAGCAGGCTATATAGACTCAGCTATAATTCACCCCTCCACTTT
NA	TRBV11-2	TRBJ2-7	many	CASSLRQGSSYEQYF	TGTGCCAGCAGCTTACGGCAGGGAAGCTCCTACGAGCAGTACTTC
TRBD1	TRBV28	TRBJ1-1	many	CASSLPGQMNTEAFF	TGTGCCAGCAGTTTACCGGGACAGATGAACACTGAAGCTTTCTTT
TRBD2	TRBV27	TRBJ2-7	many	CASSFTGGPYEQYF	TGTGCCAGCAGTTTTACGGGAGGGCCCTACGAGCAGTACTTC
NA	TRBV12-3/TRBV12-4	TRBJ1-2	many	CASSSRVIHYGYTF	TGTGCCAGCAGTTCTAGAGTAATTCACTATGGCTACACCTTC
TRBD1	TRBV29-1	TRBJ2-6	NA	CSVDRGTGFRGANVLTF	TGCAGCGTTGACCGTGGGACAGGGTTTCGTGGGGCCAACGTCCTGACTTTC
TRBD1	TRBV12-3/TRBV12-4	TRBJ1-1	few	CASSMRGLGTEAFF	TGTGCCAGCAGTATGAGGGGGCTAGGGACTGAAGCTTTCTTT
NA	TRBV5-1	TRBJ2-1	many	CASSFGGFYNEQFF	TGCGCCAGCAGCTTCGGAGGGTTTTACAATGAGCAGTTCTTC
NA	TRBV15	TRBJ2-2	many	CATSREAAAGELFF	TGTGCCACCAGCAGAGAAGCGGCGGCCGGGGAGCTGTTTTTT
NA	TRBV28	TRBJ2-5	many	CASSTPRETQYF	TGTGCCAGCAGTACGCCTAGGGAGACCCAGTACTTC
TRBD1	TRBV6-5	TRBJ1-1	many	CASRKGQGQTYTEAFF	TGTGCCAGCAGAAAGGGACAGGGCCAAACTTACACTGAAGCTTTCTTT